The 3 T cell receptor beta chains reported below all come from one sample, sequenced in a study of blood T cell repertoires in COVID-19. Clones were read by immunoSEQ multiplex PCR, and TCRdb kept only the in-frame ones, dropping some. Of tens of thousands of clones in the sample, about 88% are singletons; the top ten hold 9.5% to 12%. The source material was peripheral blood. The receptor source for this set is a human donor in a cohort sampled during active COVID-19.

V is TRBV6-5 and J is TRBJ2-1; 10 nucleotides agree with TRBD2. Losses at the gene ends were 4 bases for V and 8 bases for J; bases not matched to a gene: 5. CDR1 and CDR2 from the germline V gene are MNHEY and SVGAGI. The CDR3 runs 14 residues. The CDR3 DNA is TGTGCCAGCAGTTTTTTCCTAGCGGGAGATGAGCAGTTCTTC. Its protein is CASSFFLAGDEQFF.

The gene calls are TRBV5-1 and TRBJ2-5, with TRBD2 identical over 10 bases. With 2 bases clipped from V and 5 bases from J, the junction kept 3 bases outside the gene matches. The V gene's germline CDR1 is SGHRS and CDR2 YFSETQ. The CDR3 has 14 residues. The CDR3 spells CASSLAGGRETQYF. The DNA of the CDR3 is TGCGCCAGCAGCTTAGCGGGAGGGAGGGAGACCCAGTACTTC.

This clone was detected a few times. The CDR3 DNA reads as TGCGCCAGCAGCTCGACTAGCGGGAGCGGCCTACACTACGAGCAGTACTTC. Translating it yields CASSSTSGSGLHYEQYF. V gene TRBV5-1 combines with J gene TRBJ2-7, with 12 nucleotides matching TRBD2. V shed 3 bases, J shed 3 bases, and the junction held 10 bases outside the gene matches. The CDR3 totals 17 residues. CDR1 and CDR2 (germline): SGHRS, YFSETQ. The full variable domain, rest sourced from reference TRBV5-1 and TRBJ2-7, is KAGVTQTPRYLIKTRGQQVTLSCSPISGHRSVSWYQQTPGQGLQFLFEYFSETQRNKGNFPGRFSGRQFSNSRSEMNVSTLELGDSALYLCASSSTSGSGLHYEQYFGPGTRLTVT.